The 22 T cell receptor beta chains below were found in one sample sequenced in a study of naive and memory T cell subsets (dated by TCRdb to 2016 to 2017). Libraries came from UMI-ligation and nested PCR. The reads were generated on an Illumina MiSeq. The beta constant-region primer was an equimolar mix of two oligonucleotides covering both TRBC1 and TRBC2. Four rounds of PCR, combining the SP2 primer with nested alpha and beta constant-region primers, were used to amplify the ligated cDNA. The raw public reads went through TCRdb reprocessing: fastp at Q25, MiXCR clone calling, in-frame beta chains kept. Each entry is one CDR3 protein sequence, shown with its most common DNA and genes. In all, the sample holds around 140,000 distinct CDR3 sequences, and 20% to 25% of those were seen once. The ten largest account for around 0.11% of the sample. What the research found in general, with its limitations: A few larger clonotypes were present in naive repertoires, particularly the CD8 repertoires, and these clonotypes were possibly memory cells re-expressing CD45RA.

These receptors lack a known antigen. The sequenced sample consisted of naive CD4+ T cells from blood. Sample cell subset or site, as interpreted from the label and publication: naive T cells, CD45RA high CD27+. Receptors were obtained from a human donor in good health.

The gene calls are TRBV2 and TRBJ1-1; tentative D call: TRBD1 (6 bases). This CDR3 comprises 13 residues. Trimming shortened V by 7 bases and J by 1 base, and 10 bases separated the two germline ends. Germline assignment: CDR1 SNHLY and CDR2 FYNNEI. As DNA, the CDR3 is TGTGCCAGCATTGGACAGCCGAACACTGAAGCTTTCTTT. Protein sequence: CASIGQPNTEAFF.

The rearrangement links TRBV6-2 or TRBV6-3 to TRBJ1-4; D gene uncertain. The CDR3 is 17 amino acids. The V end was cut by 0 bases, the J end by 7 bases, with 18 bases between. From germline, CDR1 is MNHEY and CDR2 SVGEGT. CDR3 coding DNA: TGTGCCAGCAGTTACTCGAGTCGGTGGTGGGAGTCTGAAAAACTGTTTTTT. Protein product: CASSYSSRWWESEKLFF.

The sample holds a few counts of this clonotype. The CDR3 region has the DNA TGTGCCAGCAGTTTGACGTCGGGCGGAGTCTACGAGCAGTACTTC. Encoded protein: CASSLTSGGVYEQYF. This chain links TRBV12-3 or TRBV12-4 with TRBJ2-7; D is undetermined. The CDR3 has 15 residues. V was pared by 3 bases and J by 3 bases, with 15 bases between.

This clonotype was picked up many times. The V call is TRBV29-1, the J call TRBJ2-3, with D unresolved. Deletions cut 4 bases from V and 3 bases from J, with 5 bases between. Germline values: CDR1 SQVTM, CDR2 ANQGSEA. CDR3 length equals 11 residues. CDR3 nucleotides: TGCAGCGTTGGTAGGACAGATACGCAGTATTTT. Translating gives CSVGRTDTQYF.

This chain links TRBV4-2 with TRBJ2-3; 7 nucleotides agree with TRBD2. V gave up 1 base and J gave up 4 bases; unmatched junction bases: 5. CDR1 is LGHNA and CDR2 is YNFKEQ in the germline V gene. The CDR3 is made up of 15 amino acids. CDR3 bases: TGTGCCAGCAGCCAAGCAGCGGGAAGCGCAGATACGCAGTATTTT. Translating gives CASSQAAGSADTQYF.

In its sample, this clonotype was seen many times. The chain links TRBV29-1 to TRBJ1-1; possibly TRBD1 for D (5 bases). Trimming shortened V by 2 bases and J by 5 bases, and 12 bases separated the two germline ends. This CDR3 is 13 amino acids long. The germline gives CDR1 SQVTM, CDR2 ANQGSEA. The CDR3 reads CSVEPTGHTEAFF. In DNA, the CDR3 is TGCAGCGTTGAACCTACGGGGCATACTGAAGCTTTCTTT.

The chain employs TRBV19 and TRBJ2-2; 8 bases align to TRBD1. Germline lookup yields CDR1 LNHDA and CDR2 SQIVND (reference sequence). The CDR3 length is 14 residues. Losses at the gene ends were 7 bases for V and 7 bases for J; bases not matched to a gene: 8. The DNA of the CDR3 is TGTGCCAGTACCCTGGACAGGGTTAACGGGGAGCTGTTTTTT. Translating it yields CASTLDRVNGELFF.

The rearrangement joins TRBV5-8 to TRBJ2-3, with D possibly TRBD1 on 6 matching bases. The CDR3 runs to 15 residues. Trimming stripped 3 bases from V and 1 base from J, with 12 bases between. Germline CDR1 reads SGHTS; CDR2 reads YDEGEE. The CDR3 nucleotides are TGTGCCAGCAGCTCTGGGACACTGCGCACAGATACGCAGTATTTT. Protein sequence: CASSSGTLRTDTQYF.

In its sample, this clonotype was seen a few times. The chain is built from TRBV6-1 and TRBJ2-3; either TRBD1 or TRBD2 may fit D (5 bases each). Trimming removed 6 bases at V and 3 bases at J, with 19 bases between. Germline assignment: CDR1 MNHNS and CDR2 SASEGT. This CDR3 is built from 16 residues. CDR3 sequence reads: CASRLQRGARTDTQYF. The DNA of the CDR3 is TGTGCCAGCAGACTACAGAGGGGCGCGAGAACAGATACGCAGTATTTT.

The chain uses TRBV18 and TRBJ2-1, with D uncertain. V gave up 3 bases and J gave up 2 bases, with 11 bases separating them. Germline V lookup: CDR1 KGHSH, CDR2 LQKENI. This CDR3 contains 15 residues. The CDR3 reads CASSPSSPTYNEQFF. CDR3 nucleotide sequence: TGTGCCAGCTCACCCTCCTCCCCCACCTACAATGAGCAGTTCTTC.

The chain links TRBV12-3 or TRBV12-4 to TRBJ1-5; D unclear. The CDR3 contains 14 residues. With 4 bases removed from V and 6 bases from J, the gap between germline ends came to 13 bases. CDR3 sequence: CASSSRESRQPQHF. For the CDR3, the DNA is TGTGCCAGCAGTTCAAGGGAGTCACGTCAGCCCCAGCATTTT.

CDR3 sequence: CASSYRGQDRIYEQYF. DNA of the CDR3: TGTGCCAGCAGTTACCGGGGACAGGACAGAATTTACGAGCAGTACTTC. V usage is TRBV6-6 and J usage is TRBJ2-7; TRBD1 aligns across 8 bases. With V trimmed by 2 bases and J by 4 bases, 10 bases remained unmatched. The germline gives CDR1 MNHNY, CDR2 SVGAGI (reference sequence). The CDR3 totals 16 residues.

V and J are TRBV6-2 or TRBV6-3 and TRBJ2-7, with D possibly being TRBD2 (6 bases). V was cut by 2 bases and J by 5 bases, with 10 bases left in between. This CDR3 contains 13 residues. Per germline, CDR1 MNHEY and CDR2 SVGEGT. The CDR3 region is CASSYRTKNEQYF. In DNA form, the CDR3 reads TGTGCCAGCAGTTACAGGACTAAGAACGAGCAGTACTTC.

The rearrangement uses TRBV6-5 and TRBJ2-1, with 7 bases matching TRBD2. Germline V lookup: CDR1 MNHEY, CDR2 SVGAGI. The CDR3 spans 16 residues. Trimming removed 3 bases from V and 2 bases from J; junction bases left unmatched: 7. The CDR3 here is CASSYRDYPTYNEQFF. CDR3 in DNA: TGTGCCAGCAGTTATCGGGACTACCCTACCTACAATGAGCAGTTCTTC.

This sequence joins TRBV12-3 or TRBV12-4 and TRBJ2-7, with D perhaps assigned TRBD1 or TRBD2 (5 bases each). V was pared by 5 bases and J by 3 bases, with 26 bases between. The CDR3 spans 18 residues. CDR3 nucleotide sequence: TGTGCCAGCAGTCCACTCCCCCCGCATGGGGGTGGAGGCTACGAGCAGTACTTC. It translates to CASSPLPPHGGGGYEQYF.

This clonotype turned up a few times. The chain employs TRBV20-1 and TRBJ2-6; D is perhaps TRBD1 (5 bases). The CDR3 is 14 amino acids. Germline V gene lookup returns CDR1 DFQATT and CDR2 SNEGSKA (reference sequence). V lost 6 bases, J lost 0 bases, and 9 bases lay in between. The CDR3 DNA sequence: TGCAGTGCAGTGGGGCTCTCTGGGGCCAACGTCCTGACTTTC. It translates to CSAVGLSGANVLTF.

This clonotype was seen ten or more times. This chain joins TRBV20-1 and TRBJ1-1, with TRBD1 identical over 9 bases. Trimming took 5 bases from V and 5 from J; bases not matched to a gene: 6. Germline V CDR1 and CDR2: DFQATT, SNEGSKA (reference sequence). The CDR3 contains 13 residues. The CDR3 sequence is CSAPGDRVTEAFF. The CDR3 nucleotides read TGCAGTGCTCCTGGGGACAGGGTGACTGAAGCTTTCTTT.

This clonotype occurred a few times. V is TRBV3-1 and J is TRBJ2-7; 7 bases are a match to TRBD2. With V trimmed by 0 bases and J by 2 bases, 10 bases remained unmatched. The CDR3 contains 17 residues. The germline CDR1 and CDR2 sequences are LGHDT and YNNKEL (reference sequence). CDR3 bases: TGTGCCAGCAGCCAAGATATTATGAGCGGGAAGGCCTACGAGCAGTACTTC. This encodes CASSQDIMSGKAYEQYF.

The chain links TRBV18 to TRBJ2-6, with a possible D match to TRBD1 (5 bases). The germline V gene has CDR1 KGHSH and CDR2 LQKENI. The ends were cut back, 0 bases at V and 4 bases at J, with 25 bases in the middle. CDR3 length equals 21 residues. CDR3 nucleotide sequence: TGTGCCAGCTCACCACCGTGGGTGTGGCGCCTAACAGGCTCCGGGGCCAACGTCCTGACTTTC. As protein: CASSPPWVWRLTGSGANVLTF.

This chain links TRBV10-3 with TRBJ2-7; 11 bases match TRBD1. The V segment lost 0 bases and the J segment 4 bases; nucleotides outside the gene matches: 2. Per the germline V gene, CDR1 is ENHRY and CDR2 is SYGVKD. CDR3 length: 15 residues. The CDR3 nucleotides read TGTGCCATCAGTGAGTCAGGGACAGGGGGTTACGAGCAGTACTTC. This gives the protein CAISESGTGGYEQYF.

This clonotype was recorded a few times. This chain joins TRBV18 and TRBJ2-7, with unresolved D. The length of the CDR3 is 13 residues. Per germline, CDR1 KGHSH and CDR2 LQKENI. Between the trimmed V and J ends, which lost 0 bases and 1 base, there was a span of 4 bases. CDR3 DNA: TGTGCCAGCTCACCACCGGTGTCCTACGAGCAGTACTTC. It translates to CASSPPVSYEQYF.

This clonotype occurred a few times. V gene TRBV29-1 combines with J gene TRBJ2-3; 11 bases agree with TRBD2. Germline V lookup: CDR1 SQVTM, CDR2 ANQGSEA. CDR3 length: 14 amino acids. V lost 7 bases and J lost 3; bases outside the gene matches: 6. The CDR3 spells CSGQTSGKTDTQYF. In DNA, the CDR3 is TGCAGCGGACAGACTAGCGGGAAAACAGATACGCAGTATTTT.